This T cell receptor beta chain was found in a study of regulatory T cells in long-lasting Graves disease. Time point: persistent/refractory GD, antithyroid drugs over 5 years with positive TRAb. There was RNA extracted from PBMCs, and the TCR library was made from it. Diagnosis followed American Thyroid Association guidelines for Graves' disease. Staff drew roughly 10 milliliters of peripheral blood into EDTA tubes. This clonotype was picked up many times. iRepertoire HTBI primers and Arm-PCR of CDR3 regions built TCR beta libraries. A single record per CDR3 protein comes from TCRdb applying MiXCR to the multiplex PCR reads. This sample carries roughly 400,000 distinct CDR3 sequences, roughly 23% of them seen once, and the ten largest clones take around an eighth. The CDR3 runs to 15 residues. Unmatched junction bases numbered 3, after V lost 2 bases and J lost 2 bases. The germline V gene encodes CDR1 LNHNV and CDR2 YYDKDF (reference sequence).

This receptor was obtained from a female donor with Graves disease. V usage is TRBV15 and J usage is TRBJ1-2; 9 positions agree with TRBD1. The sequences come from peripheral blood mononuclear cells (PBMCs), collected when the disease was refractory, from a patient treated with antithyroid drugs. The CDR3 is CATSRNTGGNYGYTF. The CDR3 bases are TGTGCCACCAGCAGAAATACAGGGGGCAACTATGGCTACACCTTC.